Following are 18 T cell receptor beta chains from one sample sequenced in a study of molecular identifiers for immune sequencing clone quantification. TCRdb recomputed calls from the PCR reads with MiXCR, one row per CDR3 protein. Counted here are more than 450,000 distinct CDR3 sequences, 25% occurring once; the ten biggest clones make up approximately 0.76%. Sequencing input: naive CD8+ T cells from blood, with Jurkat cell RNA spiked in. Regarding subset: FACS-sorted CD8+CD4-CCR7+CD45RA+ naive T cells. The receptors were gathered from a human donor in good health. Some libraries in this study had Jurkat cell RNA spiked in.

V and J are TRBV10-2 and TRBJ1-1; 9 nucleotides agree with TRBD1. The germline V gene has CDR1 WSHSY and CDR2 SAAADI. CDR3 length: 13 residues. The J segment lost 7 bases and the V segment lost 7 bases, leaving 7 bases of the junction unmatched. CDR3 in amino acids: CASNDRGLGEAFF. CDR3 nucleotides: TGCGCCAGCAACGACAGGGGGTTGGGTGAAGCTTTCTTT.

This clonotype was seen a handful of times. The V call is TRBV29-1, the J call TRBJ2-1; 9 bases map to TRBD1. CDR3 length: 13 residues. The junction had 2 bases not matched to a gene; V was cut back by 1 base and J by 7 bases. Germline values: CDR1 SQVTM, CDR2 ANQGSEA. DNA of the CDR3: TGCAGCGTTGAAGGGACAGGGGTAAATGAGCAGTTCTTC. Protein sequence: CSVEGTGVNEQFF.

The chain has TRBV7-9 and TRBJ2-7; D gene unclear. This CDR3 comprises 14 residues. V was pared by 1 base and J by 2 bases, with 9 bases between. The germline CDR1 and CDR2 sequences are SEHNR and FQNEAQ (reference sequence). CDR3 nucleotide sequence: TGTGCCAGCAGCTTAGGGGCGATAACCTACGAGCAGTACTTC. The encoded protein is CASSLGAITYEQYF.

The table lists this clonotype with a few counts. The chain is built from TRBV12-2 and TRBJ1-1. TRBV12-2 is an annotated pseudogene. The CDR3 consists of 13 residues. The CDR3 DNA follows: TGTGCAAGTCGCTTAGGGAGGGTGTACGAAGCTTTCTTT. The encoded protein is CASRLGRVYEAFF.

The CDR3 DNA sequence: TGTGCCAGCAGATACGGTGCGAGGCTCACTGAAGCTTTCTTT. This codes for CASRYGARLTEAFF. The chain links TRBV6-2 or TRBV6-3 to TRBJ1-1; D gene unclear. Germline CDR1 MNHEY, CDR2 SVGEGT. V shed 6 bases and J shed 4 bases, with 15 bases lying between them. This CDR3 is built from 14 residues.

In its sample, this clonotype was seen a few times. This chain connects TRBV12-5 to TRBJ2-2, with a possible D match to TRBD2 (5 bases). CDR3 length: 16 residues. V was shortened by 5 bases and J by 4 bases, with 17 bases between the two germline ends. Germline assignment: CDR1 LGHNT and CDR2 FRNRAP. The CDR3 loop is CASGTDRDLGTGELFF. The CDR3 nucleotides are TGTGCTAGTGGTACCGACCGGGATCTCGGCACCGGGGAGCTGTTTTTT.

The chain employs TRBV5-4 and TRBJ2-6; D unclear. V was shortened by 1 base and J by 0 bases, with 17 bases between the two germline ends. This CDR3 is 19 amino acids long. Germline lookup yields CDR1 SGHNT and CDR2 YYREEE (reference sequence). The DNA for the CDR3 is TGTGCCAGCAGCTTGTATGGGGTTTCAATACACTCTGGGGCCAACGTCCTGACTTTC. This codes for CASSLYGVSIHSGANVLTF.

This clonotype was counted between two and nine times. V is TRBV19 and J is TRBJ1-5, with a tentative D call TRBD1 (5 bases). CDR3 length: 14 amino acids. Per the germline V gene, CDR1 is LNHDA and CDR2 is SQIVND (reference sequence). The V and J ends lost 3 bases and 6 bases respectively, with 12 bases between them. This CDR3 is CASSIPGSFQPQHF. CDR3 DNA: TGTGCCAGTAGTATTCCAGGGTCGTTTCAGCCCCAGCATTTT.

This clonotype showed up just a few times. The chain carries TRBV4-3 and TRBJ2-5; TRBD1 matches at 8 bases. J gave up 4 bases and V 0 bases, and 4 bases lay outside the gene matches. Germline CDR1 LGHNA, CDR2 YSLEER. CDR3 length equals 15 residues. The CDR3 DNA is TGCGCCAGCAGCCAAGACAGGACAGGGTCAGAGACCCAGTACTTC. It codes for CASSQDRTGSETQYF.

This clonotype occurred a few times. The rearrangement links TRBV27 to TRBJ2-3; the D gene is possibly TRBD2 (6 bases). The CDR3 spans 15 residues. V gave up 5 bases and J gave up 4 bases, with 16 bases separating them. Looked up from germline, CDR1 is MNHEY and CDR2 is SMNVEV (reference sequence). CDR3 amino acids: CASSIRGTLPDTQYF. The CDR3 DNA reads as TGTGCCAGCAGTATCCGCGGGACTCTCCCAGATACGCAGTATTTT.

The chain links TRBV7-6 to TRBJ1-5, with D maybe TRBD1 (5 bases). With 1 base removed from V and 5 bases from J, the gap between germline ends came to 6 bases. Germline values: CDR1 SGHVS, CDR2 FNYEAQ. This CDR3 is built from 13 residues. CDR3 loop: CASSLGQHQPQHF. CDR3 DNA: TGTGCCAGCAGCTTAGGACAGCATCAGCCCCAGCATTTT.

This clonotype has a handful of counts. The chain recombines TRBV3-1 with TRBJ2-1; TRBD2 aligns across 7 bases. The V gene's germline CDR1 is LGHDT and CDR2 YNNKEL (reference sequence). The CDR3 consists of 15 residues. V shed 0 bases, J shed 5 bases, and the junction held 4 bases outside the gene matches. CDR3 sequence reads: CASSQEASGHNEQFF. The CDR3 DNA sequence: TGTGCCAGCAGCCAAGAGGCTAGCGGACACAATGAGCAGTTCTTC.

The genes are TRBV5-6 and TRBJ2-2; D is undetermined. This CDR3 is 12 amino acids long. V lost 4 bases and J lost 10, with 11 bases in between. Per the germline V gene, CDR1 is SGHDT and CDR2 is YYEEEE. DNA of the CDR3: TGTGCCAGCAGCACGGGCGCGGCGGAGCTGTTTTTT. Amino acid sequence: CASSTGAAELFF.

The rearrangement uses TRBV12-3 or TRBV12-4 and TRBJ2-7; D unclear. V lost 3 bases, J lost 2 bases, and 14 bases lay in between. The CDR3 runs to 15 residues. The CDR3: CASSFFSSTTYEQYF. The CDR3, as DNA: TGTGCCAGCAGTTTCTTTAGTTCTACGACCTACGAGCAGTACTTC.

As for this clonotype: Likely a read error: the CDR3 ends without its conserved phenylalanine or tryptophan. The CDR3 loop reads CASSQPDRDYEQYL. In DNA form, the CDR3 reads TGCGCCAGCAGCCAACCGGACAGGGACTACGAGCAGTACCTC. The chain combines TRBV4-1 with TRBJ2-7, with TRBD1 matching over 8 bases. With V trimmed by 2 bases and J by 3 bases, 3 bases remained unmatched. CDR1 is MGHRA and CDR2 is YSYEKL in the germline V gene. The CDR3 totals 14 residues.

This clonotype was counted between two and nine times. The chain links TRBV19 to TRBJ1-2; D is ambiguous. V was pared by 5 bases and J by 0 bases, with 10 bases between. Per germline, CDR1 LNHDA and CDR2 SQIVND (reference sequence). The CDR3 runs to 14 residues. Here the CDR3 DNA reads TGTGCCAGTAGTTACGGAGCAGCTAACTATGGCTACACCTTC. Its translation: CASSYGAANYGYTF.

The CDR3 region is CASSLDMGSGYNEQFF. Written as DNA, the CDR3 is TGTGCCAGCAGCTTAGATATGGGATCGGGCTACAATGAGCAGTTCTTC. The gene calls are TRBV7-9 and TRBJ2-1; D not resolved. The CDR3 contains 16 residues. In germline, CDR1 is SEHNR, CDR2 FQNEAQ (reference sequence). Trimming removed 1 base from V and 3 bases from J, with 13 bases in between.

The genes are TRBV7-2 and TRBJ2-5; 9 positions match TRBD2. The CDR3 has 17 amino acids. Losses at the gene ends were 1 base for V and 5 bases for J; bases not matched to a gene: 11. Germline CDR1 reads SGHTA; CDR2 reads FQGNSA. The CDR3 DNA reads TGTGCCAGCAGCTTAGTTCTCCTCGGGACTAGCCTCGAGACCCAGTACTTC. This translates into CASSLVLLGTSLETQYF.